These 10 T cell receptor beta chains originate from one sample sequenced in a study of blood T cell repertoires in COVID-19. Assay used: immunoSEQ multiplex PCR; TCRdb lists only in-frame clones, some missing. The repertoire holds some 64,000 clones, with 78% as singletons. The material sequenced was peripheral blood. The receptors were gathered from a man in his fifties or sixties with COVID-19, enrolled during active disease.

This chain uses TRBV11-2 with TRBJ1-4; D may be TRBD1 (6 bases). CDR3 length equals 14 residues. The germline CDR1 and CDR2 sequences are SGHAT and FQNNGV. V dropped 5 bases and J dropped 4 bases, with 11 bases sitting between them. The CDR3 DNA sequence: TGTGCCAGCAGCCCAGGGGAGGGTAATGAAAAACTGTTTTTT. This gives the protein CASSPGEGNEKLFF.

The chain uses TRBV19 and TRBJ2-1; 11 bases align to TRBD2. Germline assignment: CDR1 LNHDA and CDR2 SQIVND (reference sequence). The junction had 10 bases not matched to a gene; V was cut back by 6 bases and J by 6 bases. The length of the CDR3 is 16 residues. The DNA for the CDR3 is TGTGCCAGTAGCACTCATAGCGGGGGGGGGCGCAATGAGCAGTTCTTC. It yields the protein CASSTHSGGGRNEQFF.

There are a few counts of this clone. The chain uses TRBV4-1 and TRBJ1-2; a weak D match, TRBD1 (6 bases). Germline CDR1 is MGHRA and CDR2 is YSYEKL. This CDR3 region has 15 residues. V dropped 6 bases and J dropped 4 bases, with 18 bases sitting between them. For the CDR3, the DNA is TGCGCCAGCAGACAAACAGGGAGAGGTACCTATGGCTACACCTTC. This translates into CASRQTGRGTYGYTF.

This clone was observed a few times. The V and J genes are TRBV9 and TRBJ2-2, with D maybe TRBD2 (6 bases). V lost 0 bases and J 5 bases, leaving 20 bases between the germline ends. The CDR3 has 18 residues. Germline V gene data show CDR1 as SGDLS and CDR2 as YYNGEE. The CDR3: CASSVDIPGLAMTGELFF. In nucleotides, the CDR3 is TGTGCCAGCAGCGTAGACATCCCAGGTCTAGCGATGACCGGGGAGCTGTTTTTT. Filled out from reference TRBV9 and TRBJ2-2, the complete variable domain reads DSGVTQTPKHLITATGQRVTLRCSPRSGDLSVYWYQQSLDQGLQFLIQYYNGEERAKGNILERFSAQQFPDLHSELNLSSLELGDSALYFCASSVDIPGLAMTGELFFGEGSRLTVL.

This clone was detected only a few times. The CDR3 loop is CASSGPGGTGELFF. The CDR3, as DNA: TGTGCCAGCAGTGGACCGGGGGGGACCGGGGAGCTGTTTTTT. The chain combines TRBV2 with TRBJ2-2; 8 positions agree with TRBD2. The trim removed 4 bases at V and 5 bases at J, leaving 3 bases unmatched. The V gene's germline CDR1 is SNHLY and CDR2 FYNNEI. The CDR3 totals 14 residues.

J is TRBJ1-2 and V is TRBV10-3; possibly TRBD1 for D (5 bases). The length of the CDR3 is 13 residues. CDR1 is ENHRY and CDR2 is SYGVKD in the germline V gene. With 3 bases removed from V and 4 bases from J, the gap between germline ends came to 9 bases. DNA of the CDR3: TGTGCCATCAGTGAAATGGGGGGCTATGGCTACACCTTC. This encodes CAISEMGGYGYTF.

This clone occurred once. This chain joins TRBV29-1 and TRBJ2-1, with D uncertain. V was trimmed by 0 bases and J by 7 bases, leaving 10 bases between them. This CDR3 has 13 residues. Germline assignment: CDR1 SQVTM and CDR2 ANQGSEA. The CDR3 region has the DNA TGCAGCGTTGAAGATTGGGCCGCTAATGAGCAGTTCTTC. Its protein is CSVEDWAANEQFF.

The CDR3 region has the DNA TGTGCCAGCTCACCAATCTCCCTAGCGGGGAACACCGGGGAGCTGTTTTTT. Protein sequence: CASSPISLAGNTGELFF. The V call is TRBV18, the J call TRBJ2-2; 8 bases fit TRBD2. The CDR3 consists of 17 residues. From germline, CDR1 is KGHSH and CDR2 LQKENI. J was trimmed by 1 base and V by 2 bases; bases with no gene match: 6.

This clone was counted once. The chain joins TRBV29-1 to TRBJ1-2; D remains unclear. The germline V gene encodes CDR1 SQVTM and CDR2 ANQGSEA. This CDR3 spans 16 amino acids. With 3 bases removed from V and 4 bases from J, the gap between germline ends came to 21 bases. This chain's CDR3 is CSVDNMTLPAGYGYTF. CDR3 in DNA: TGCAGCGTTGACAATATGACCCTCCCGGCGGGCTATGGCTACACCTTC.

This clone was detected once. The genes are TRBV5-1 and TRBJ2-7; 13 bases match TRBD2. The CDR3 has 13 residues. Germline V lookup: CDR1 SGHRS, CDR2 YFSETQ. Trimming at V came to 4 bases and at J to 10 bases, leaving 5 bases not matched to a gene. Here the CDR3 reads CASSEGLAGDQYF. CDR3 sequence (DNA): TGCGCCAGCAGCGAAGGACTAGCGGGAGATCAGTACTTC.